The clone carrying this TCR beta chain has a count of ten or more. Its target is not known. This sample's RNA came from whole unsorted tissue. The source of the sample is a study of tumor and adjacent non-tumor tissue in lung cancer. Three rounds of nested PCR, following a modified ARM-PCR protocol, produced the TCRbeta library. TCRdb re-called the multiplex PCR reads with MiXCR, one entry per CDR3 protein. The sample consists of 120,000 or so distinct CDR3 sequences, about 66% of them appearing once. Germline V lookup: CDR1 LGHNT, CDR2 FRNRAP. The CDR3 sequence is 17 residues long. Trimming cost V 0 bases and J 1 base, with 13 bases left between them. Study-level results: Patients with more diverse tumor TCRs had worse survival. Compared with tumor, normal lung showed significantly lower TCR diversity. Top 100 clones took a larger repertoire share in normal lung.

The chain couples TRBV12-5 to TRBJ2-1; maybe TRBD2 (6 bases). Sequencing was performed on lung tumor tissue. This TCR was sampled from a man aged 25 to 45 with non-small cell lung cancer. CDR3 loop: CASGLVLAGLSYNEQFF. DNA for the CDR3: TGTGCTAGTGGTTTGGTACTGGCGGGATTATCCTACAATGAGCAGTTCTTC.